This TCR beta chain was sequenced in a study of PD-L1 blockade in urothelial cancer. The time point: pretreatment peripheral blood. Pretreatment and on-treatment samples were taken, numbering 1 to 8 per patient. CDR3 size: 14 residues. CDR1 and CDR2 (germline): WSHSY, SAAADI. Between the trimmed V and J ends, which lost 0 bases and 4 bases, there was a span of 9 bases. The authors spiked synthetic TCR analog templates into each PCR. Produced via immunoSEQ multiplex PCR; TCRdb's table is partial and in-frame only. The sample records roughly 91,000 clones, over 65% being singletons. This clone has more than one count but fewer than ten.

This chain joins TRBV10-2 and TRBJ1-2; D remains unclear. This sample comprised PBMCs, obtained around atezolizumab (anti-PD-L1) treatment. The TCR was taken from a man between 60 and 75 years old with urothelial cancer. The CDR3 is CASSESSLTYGYTF. Written as DNA, the CDR3 is TGCGCCAGCAGTGAGTCCTCTCTAACCTATGGCTACACCTTC.